The 4 T cell receptor beta chains in this list originate from one sample, sequenced in a study of T cell responses to AZD1222 COVID-19 vaccine. Sequenced by immunoSEQ multiplex PCR; TCRdb stores in-frame clones only, minus some. Of 150,000 to 200,000 clones listed, roughly 89% are singletons. The specimen comprised peripheral blood, sampled on day 0 of AZD1222 vaccination. The receptor set was obtained from an adult in good health.

The V and J genes are TRBV2 and TRBJ2-5; 8 bases match TRBD1. Per germline, CDR1 SNHLY and CDR2 FYNNEI. The V and J ends lost 7 bases and 4 bases, in that order; junction bases with no gene match: 14. The CDR3 is 16 amino acids. CDR3 sequence reads: CASNGGAGGSLETQYF. Here the CDR3 DNA reads TGTGCCAGCAACGGAGGGGCAGGGGGCTCTCTAGAGACCCAGTACTTC.

The V and J genes are TRBV2 and TRBJ1-1; no definite D call. This CDR3 has 13 residues. In germline, CDR1 is SNHLY, CDR2 FYNNEI. The V end was cut by 4 bases, the J end by 0 bases, with 6 bases between. This CDR3 reads CASSGEVNTEAFF. DNA of the CDR3: TGTGCCAGCAGTGGAGAAGTGAACACTGAAGCTTTCTTT.

The chain recombines TRBV11-2 with TRBJ2-3; possibly TRBD2 for D (7 bases). CDR1 is SGHAT, CDR2 FQNNGV, per germline. The CDR3 is made up of 17 amino acids. V was shortened by 3 bases and J by 3 bases, with 19 bases between the two germline ends. The CDR3 here is CASSLVFPGGRTDTQYF. The DNA for the CDR3 is TGTGCCAGCAGCTTGGTTTTTCCGGGGGGCCGGACAGATACGCAGTATTTT.

The V gene is TRBV9, the J gene TRBJ2-2, with TRBD2 matching over 11 bases. The J segment lost 1 base and the V segment lost 5 bases, leaving 1 base of the junction unmatched. Germline CDR1 and CDR2: SGDLS and YYNGEE. This CDR3 is built from 15 residues. The CDR3 sequence: CASRTSGGNTGELFF. The CDR3 nucleotides read TGTGCCAGCAGAACTAGCGGGGGGAACACCGGGGAGCTGTTTTTT.